Presented here are 3 T cell receptor beta chains from one specimen sequenced in a study of T cells after yellow fever vaccination. TCRdb itself ran the 5' RACE reads through MiXCR, one entry per CDR3 protein. The sample shows about 73,000 distinct CDR3 sequences, approximately 7.5% of them seen only once. The sequencing here drew on CD8+ T cells sorted from PBMCs, taken on the day of the yellow fever booster vaccination. Receptors were obtained from a man in his thirties or forties who received the YFV17D yellow fever vaccine.

The chain recombines TRBV29-1 with TRBJ2-7; perhaps TRBD2 as D (6 bases). V lost 7 bases, J lost 0 bases, and 10 bases lay in between. CDR3 length equals 12 residues. Germline CDR1 reads SQVTM; CDR2 reads ANQGSEA. In DNA form, the CDR3 reads TGCAGCGCCGAGGACTACTCCTACGAGCAGTACTTC. It is translated as CSAEDYSYEQYF.

The rearrangement links TRBV12-3 or TRBV12-4 to TRBJ2-1; 9 positions agree with TRBD2. The CDR3 totals 14 residues. J lost 8 bases, V lost 3 bases, and 5 bases had no gene match. The CDR3 coding sequence is TGTGCCAGCAGTTTCAGCGGGAGGTACGATGAGCAGTTCTTC. This codes for CASSFSGRYDEQFF.

This clonotype was found a few times. The V gene is TRBV7-9, the J gene TRBJ2-3; D is unresolved. The CDR3 is made up of 13 amino acids. The germline V gene encodes CDR1 SEHNR and CDR2 FQNEAQ (reference sequence). V lost 4 bases and J 2 bases, leaving 7 bases between the germline ends. Written as DNA, the CDR3 is TGTGCCAGCAGCTCCGGACCCACAGATACGCAGTATTTT. This sequence encodes CASSSGPTDTQYF.